This T cell receptor beta chain was sequenced in a study of control samples from healthy donors and cancer patients. Germline values: CDR1 SGHAT, CDR2 FQNNGV. The V segment lost 6 bases and the J segment 0 bases; nucleotides outside the gene matches: 7. The CDR3 consists of 16 residues. The assay was immunoSEQ multiplex PCR, and TCRdb's table has in-frame clones only and misses some. The sample shows about 170,000 clones, roughly 89% of them seen only once. V usage is TRBV11-2 and J usage is TRBJ2-1, with 8 bases matching TRBD2. The sequenced sample was blood. The receptor's source is a woman aged 25 to 39 in good health. The CDR3 nucleotides are TGTGCCAGCAGTCACCAGCGGGGGAGCTCCTACAATGAGCAGTTCTTC. Translation gives CASSHQRGSSYNEQFF.